This entry describes one T cell receptor (beta chain). These data come from a study of T cell changes during pregnancy in multiple sclerosis. Germline V gives CDR1 LGHNA, CDR2 YSLEER. V lost 0 bases to trimming and J lost 2 bases; unmatched junction nucleotides: 10. The CDR3 has 18 amino acids. The data were produced by immunoSEQ multiplex PCR, yet TCRdb's version contains in-frame clones alone and is incomplete. The sample records some 52,000 clones, approximately 92% being singletons. This TCR was sampled from a female donor with multiple sclerosis, enrolled in a pregnancy study. The V call is TRBV4-3, the J call TRBJ2-3, with 8 bases identical to TRBD2. Specimen: CD4+ T cells from peripheral blood mononuclear cells, collected in the third trimester of pregnancy. The DNA of the CDR3 is TGCGCCAGCAGCCAAGAAGAGACTAGCGCGGAATTCACAGATACGCAGTATTTT. It codes for CASSQEETSAEFTDTQYF.